A single sample gave rise to the 14 T cell receptor beta chains below, sequenced in a study of blood T cell repertoires in COVID-19 (dated by TCRdb to about 2020). The method behind the library was the immunoSEQ multiplex PCR assay. Entries here come from immuneACCESS through TCRdb and include only in-frame sequences with V and J called. Some clones fail to appear in such tables; in the studies checked, an unresolved V gene covers under half of the shortfall, and the cause of the remainder is unknown. For this sample the table gives around 200,000 clones, of which 85% to 90% were detected only once. Less than 25% of the sample rests with the top ten. Sequencing input: peripheral blood. Every receptor here comes from a man between 65 and 85 years old with active or convalescent COVID-19.

J is TRBJ1-5 and V is TRBV15, with 9 bases matching TRBD1. The V gene's germline CDR1 is LNHNV and CDR2 YYDKDF (reference sequence). The CDR3 is 18 amino acids. V dropped 1 base and J dropped 0; count of bases not matched to a gene: 7. The CDR3 nucleotides read TGTGCCACCAGCAGAGCATTCGGGACAGGGTATAGCAATCAGCCCCAGCATTTT. Residues: CATSRAFGTGYSNQPQHF.

V and J are TRBV7-2 and TRBJ2-1; tentatively, D is TRBD2 (6 bases). Germline V CDR1 and CDR2: SGHTA, FQGNSA. The CDR3 is made up of 15 amino acids. Deletions cut 3 bases from V and 0 bases from J, with 9 bases between. The CDR3 region has the DNA TGTGCCAGCAGCTTCGGGAGTAGCTCCTACAATGAGCAGTTCTTC. Translating it yields CASSFGSSSYNEQFF.

This sequence joins TRBV21-1 and TRBJ1-3; TRBD1 is taken as the D call from the table, unchecked against the DNA. TRBV21-1 represents a pseudogene. The CDR3 consists of 17 residues. Written as DNA, the CDR3 is TGTGCCAGCAGCAGTGGACAAATCTTTCACTCTGGAAACACCATATATTTT. Residues: CASSSGQIFHSGNTIYF.

This clone was counted between two and nine times. V is TRBV6-5 and J is TRBJ1-6; TRBD1 aligns across 7 bases. J lost 3 bases, V lost 6 bases, and 2 bases had no gene match. The CDR3 is made up of 14 amino acids. Germline loops: CDR1 MNHEY, CDR2 SVGAGI. The CDR3 DNA follows: TGTGCCAGCAGGGGGGACAGCTATAATTCACCCCTCCACTTT. Its translation is CASRGDSYNSPLHF.

This clone came up once. This chain uses TRBV5-8 with TRBJ1-1; a weak D match, TRBD1 (5 bases). Germline V gene lookup returns CDR1 SGHTS and CDR2 YDEGEE. Trimming took off 2 bases at V and 7 bases at J, with 9 bases between the two ends. CDR3 length: 12 residues. The CDR3 DNA reads TGTGCCAGCAGCTTCGGGGGATTTGAAGCTTTCTTT. Translating gives CASSFGGFEAFF. Filled out from reference TRBV5-8 and TRBJ1-1, the complete variable domain reads EAGVTQSPTHLIKTRGQQATLRCSPISGHTSVYWYQQALGLGLQFLLWYDEGEERNRGNFPPRFSGRQFPNYSSELNVNALELEDSALYLCASSFGGFEAFFGQGTRLTVV.

The CDR3 sequence: CAWSAQGAYVGYTF. CDR3 DNA: TGTGCCTGGAGTGCACAGGGGGCTTACGTTGGCTACACCTTC. V is TRBV30 and J is TRBJ1-2, with 9 bases matching TRBD1. Germline CDR1 GTSNPN, CDR2 SVGIG (reference sequence). Trimming cost V 1 base and J 7 bases; bases outside gene matches: 7. The CDR3 contains 14 residues.

The chain joins TRBV6-2 or TRBV6-3 to TRBJ1-6; D remains ambiguous. V shed 2 bases and J shed 7 bases, with 12 bases lying between them. The CDR3 length is 15 residues. Germline lookup yields CDR1 MNHEY and CDR2 SVGEGT. CDR3 DNA: TGTGCCAGCAGTTACATTGCCCGGTTAAATTCACCCCTCCACTTT. This codes for CASSYIARLNSPLHF.

This chain links TRBV6-6 with TRBJ1-3; D is ambiguous. The CDR3 has 14 residues. V lost 6 bases and J lost 2, with 11 bases in between. Per germline, CDR1 MNHNY and CDR2 SVGAGI (reference sequence). The CDR3 sequence is CASSRQLTGNTIYF. In DNA form, the CDR3 reads TGTGCCAGCAGCAGGCAGCTAACTGGAAACACCATATATTTT.

Of note for this clone: The junction departs from germline at one end; a sequencing error may be responsible. V is TRBV7-7 and J is TRBJ2-2, with a possible D match to TRBD1 (7 bases). The CDR3 is 16 amino acids. The germline V gene encodes CDR1 SSHAT and CDR2 FNYEAQ (reference sequence). The CDR3 bases are TGTGCTAGCAGCCCAGGGGGGCGTGGGGGCACCGGGGAGCTGTTTTTT. Protein product: CASSPGGRGGTGELFF. The whole variable domain, remainder taken from reference TRBV7-7 and TRBJ2-2, is GAGVSQSPRYKVTKRGQDVTLRCDPISSHATLYWYQQALGQGPEFLTYFNYEAQPDKSGLPSDRFSAERPEGSISTLTIQRTEQRDSAMYRCASSPGGRGGTGELFFGEGSRLTVL.

This chain uses TRBV4-1 with TRBJ2-7; a weak D match, TRBD2 (5 bases). Germline V lookup: CDR1 MGHRA, CDR2 YSYEKL. This CDR3 spans 16 amino acids. V gave up 1 base and J gave up 0 bases, with 13 bases separating them. The CDR3 protein is CASSQVGMTNSYEQYF. CDR3 in DNA: TGCGCCAGCAGCCAAGTCGGAATGACTAACTCCTACGAGCAGTACTTC.

This clone was recorded once. The rearrangement uses TRBV7-3 and TRBJ2-2; TRBD1 agrees at 9 bases. V shed 2 bases and J 7 bases; nucleotides not matched to a gene: 8. Germline CDR1 is SGHTA and CDR2 is FQGTGA. The CDR3 runs to 16 residues. The CDR3 nucleotides read TGTGCCAGCAGCTTATTCAGGACAGGGGCTATCGGGGAGCTGTTTTTT. Protein: CASSLFRTGAIGELFF. The full variable domain, completed using reference TRBV7-3 and TRBJ2-2, is GAGVSQTPSNKVTEKGKYVELRCDPISGHTALYWYRQSLGQGPEFLIYFQGTGAADDSGLPNDRFFAVRPEGSVSTLKIQRTERGDSAVYLCASSLFRTGAIGELFFGEGSRLTVL.

The rearrangement links TRBV3-1 (or the pseudogene TRBV3-2) to TRBJ2-7; 7 nucleotides match TRBD1. V gave up 6 bases and J gave up 7 bases; unmatched junction bases: 6. This CDR3 has 12 residues. Per the germline V gene, CDR1 is LGHDT and CDR2 is YNNKEL (reference sequence). The CDR3 is CASSLQGREQYF. In nucleotides, the CDR3 is TGTGCCAGCAGTCTACAGGGGAGAGAGCAGTACTTC.

The gene calls are TRBV2 and TRBJ1-1, with D possibly being TRBD1 (6 bases). Between the trimmed V and J ends, which lost 6 bases and 5 bases, there was a span of 13 bases. CDR1 is SNHLY, CDR2 FYNNEI, per germline. The CDR3 loop spans 13 amino acids. The CDR3 coding sequence is TGTGCCAGCAGGTACAGGGTCGAAACTGAAGCTTTCTTT. Translation: CASRYRVETEAFF.

In this sample, this clone turned up once. The chain is built from TRBV3-1 (or the pseudogene TRBV3-2) and TRBJ2-7; D possibly corresponds to TRBD1 (5 bases). The V and J ends lost 6 bases and 5 bases respectively, with 14 bases between them. CDR1 and CDR2 (germline): LGHDT, YNNKEL (reference sequence). The CDR3 is made up of 13 amino acids. The CDR3 spells CASRGPPIHEQYF. CDR3 nucleotide sequence: TGTGCCAGCAGGGGGCCACCGATCCACGAGCAGTACTTC.